This note documents a single T cell receptor beta chain sequence. The sample comes from a study of T cell responses to AZD1222 COVID-19 vaccine. This CDR3 spans 19 amino acids. V was pared by 2 bases and J by 0 bases, with 13 bases of the junction left unmatched. CDR1 LNHDA and CDR2 SQIVND come from the germline V gene (reference sequence). Sequencing used immunoSEQ multiplex PCR; TCRdb keeps in-frame clones, though not all of them. The sample holds 150,000 to 200,000 clones, about nine tenths seen once. This sequence originates from an adult who received the AZD1222 COVID-19 vaccine. The rearrangement uses TRBV19 and TRBJ1-3; 7 nucleotides align to TRBD1. This specimen consisted of peripheral blood, obtained 28 days after the second AZD1222 dose. CDR3: CASSIRPRRDRDSGNTIYF. CDR3 nucleotide sequence: TGTGCCAGTAGTATAAGGCCGCGCCGGGACAGAGACTCTGGAAACACCATATATTTT.